This section outlines one T cell receptor beta chain sequence together with its context. Its antigen remains unknown. TCRdb's copy holds only in-frame clones and misses some; the assay was immunoSEQ multiplex PCR. Here the sample spans approximately 500,000 clones, about 96% being singletons. This entry is derived from a study of shared clonotypes between healthy human individuals. Study in general: A couple of female and a few male donors aged 18 to 49 were enrolled. Study-wide points: The authors sampled blood alone, and tissue repertoires likely differ. Estimated clonotype richness was generally higher in naive than memory subsets.

The V end lost 5 bases, the J end lost 15 bases, and 17 bases lay between the germline ends. Germline V lookup: CDR1 DFQATT, CDR2 SNEGSKA (reference sequence). The CDR3 has 11 amino acids. The clonotype originates from a woman in her 30s in good health. The sequenced sample was naive CD4+ T cells sorted from blood. Subset meaning: CD45RA+ positively selected. This chain joins TRBV20-1 and TRBJ2-1, with D perhaps TRBD2 (5 bases). The DNA of the CDR3 is TGCAGTGCTGGACTGAATTTCTTAGGGTTCTTC. Its protein is CSAGLNFLGFF.